This T cell receptor (beta chain) was recorded in a study of OX40 agonist ivuxolimab in advanced cancers. In the study overall: The costimulatory receptor OX40 (CD134) was targeted by ivuxolimab, a fully human IgG2 agonistic monoclonal antibody. The paper covers the monotherapy dose-escalation part of the phase I ivuxolimab trial, which included N of about 56 patients. Among the roughly 52 dose-escalation patients, some 19 had hepatocellular carcinoma, roughly 15 melanoma, 9 renal cell carcinoma and 9 head and neck cancer. Prior anti-PD-1, anti-PD-L1 or anti-CTLA-4 therapy was permitted, and checkpoint inhibitors had been received by less than 45% of dose-escalation patients. The dose-escalation cohort was about 83% male with a mean age of about 60 years, ranging from 23 to 79. Intravenous ivuxolimab was administered to patients every 2 weeks at six dose levels: 0.01, 0.1, 0.3, 1.5, 3 and 10 mg/kg. Partial responses occurred in three dose-escalation patients: two with cutaneous melanoma and one with hepatocellular carcinoma. The point of sequencing TCRbeta in the periphery was to test whether ivuxolimab changed TCR sequence diversity and drove clonal T-cell expansion.

In regard to this clone: The antigen this receptor binds is unknown. The sample holds no much larger clone one base away, and base qualities are not on file.

The trial excluded patients who had a history of autoimmune disease or who were on systemic immunosuppression. Peripheral blood for TCR sequencing was collected from all dose cohorts at baseline, on cycle 4 day 1, and on cycle 7 day 1. The samples were drawn from a first-in-human, open-label, multicenter phase I dose-escalation trial of ivuxolimab. Adults with locally advanced or metastatic melanoma, renal cell, hepatocellular, or head and neck squamous cell carcinoma were enrolled in the trial. Before TCR sequencing, CD4+ and CD8+ T cells were separately sorted from peripheral blood. Overall study results and their limits: Clonal expansion of both CD4+ and CD8+ blood T cells was observed from baseline to week 6 at doses 0.1 to 3.0 mg/kg. The antigen specificity of the clonally expanded peripheral T cells was not determined. After ivuxolimab, more expanded clones were found on average in CD8+ T cells than in CD4+ T cells. In partial responders in the 0.1-3.0 mg/kg groups, normalized peripheral clonal expansion was found to be among the lowest, especially among CD8+ T cells. Low levels of normalized T-cell clonal expansion were also seen in some patients who did not respond.

For sequencing of the TCRbeta CDR3 region, genomic DNA was extracted from the sorted cells. The immunoSEQ Assay was used for sequencing of TCRbeta CDR3 regions. Entries here come from immuneACCESS through TCRdb and include only in-frame sequences with V and J called. Some clones fail to appear in such tables; in the studies checked, an unresolved V gene covers under half of the shortfall, and the cause of the remainder is unknown. The sample contains more than 60,000 clones, roughly 80% of them found a single time. The top ten hold 4% to 4.5% of the sample. CDR1 and CDR2 are drawn from the germline V gene: LGHNA, YNFKEQ. Spanning cysteine to phenylalanine, the CDR3 consists of 15 amino acids. CDR3 DNA only is kept here, 45 bases in frame from base 1. V loses 0 bases, J loses 5 bases, and the germline ends lie 11 bases apart.

This receptor was taken from an adult with an advanced solid tumor such as melanoma, head and neck, liver or kidney cancer. Recombination joined TRBV4-2 with TRBJ1-5; the D gene is possibly TRBD1, with 5 bases matching. Sequenced material: CD4+ or CD8+ T cells sorted from blood, taken in a trial of the OX40 agonist ivuxolimab. The DNA sequence is TGTGCCAGCAGCCAAGAAGGGGTGGCCGATCAGCCCCAGCATTTT. Its protein is CASSQEGVADQPQHF.